A selection of T cell receptor beta chains follows, all from one sample in a study of shared clonotypes between healthy human individuals. The table came from immunoSEQ multiplex PCR; TCRdb's copy has only in-frame clones and leaves some out. The data contain approximately 440,000 clones, over 60% of them singletons. Material: PBMCs. Every receptor here comes from a woman aged 40 to 49 in good health. Some clones in this sample may be carry-over from other donors' samples. CDR3s include the opening cysteine and the closing phenylalanine or tryptophan. Each record gives: CDR3 protein, CDR3 DNA, clone size, J gene, V gene, D gene. D genes are given only for firm matches. Part of the rows lack a size; the others show once, few, many or a class for expanded clones.

CASIHNEQFF TGTGCCAGCATCCACAATGAGCAGTTCTTC NA TRBJ2-1 TRBV7-3 NA
CASNQQGEETQYF TGCGCCAGCAACCAACAGGGTGAAGAGACCCAGTACTTC NA TRBJ2-5 TRBV5-1 NA
CASKATGPLNQPQHF TGTGCCAGTAAAGCGACAGGCCCGCTCAATCAGCCCCAGCATTTT NA TRBJ1-5 TRBV19 NA
CASSPGADYGNTIYF TGTGCCAGCTCTCCCGGGGCGGATTATGGAAACACCATATATTTT NA TRBJ1-3 TRBV18 NA
CASSSPGQGTDTQYF TGTGCCAGCAGTTCCCCGGGACAGGGAACAGATACGCAGTATTTT NA TRBJ2-3 TRBV28 TRBD1
CARSLRGPQYGYTF TGTGCTAGGAGTCTCAGGGGCCCACAGTATGGCTACACCTTC few TRBJ1-2 TRBV25-1 NA
CASSSWDKDGELFF TGTGCCAGCAGTAGCTGGGATAAGGACGGGGAGCTGTTTTTT NA TRBJ2-2 TRBV2 NA
CASSSSGGLYEQYF TGCGCCAGCAGCTCGAGCGGAGGGCTCTACGAGCAGTACTTC once TRBJ2-7 TRBV5-1 NA
CATSRDLRRAGQETQYF TGTGCCACCAGCAGAGATCTGAGGAGGGCCGGTCAAGAGACCCAGTACTTC NA TRBJ2-5 TRBV15 NA
CASSPTGQGAVDTEAFF TGTGCCAGCTCACCAACGGGACAGGGGGCGGTGGACACTGAAGCTTTCTTT NA TRBJ1-1 TRBV18 TRBD1
CASSPSGTGNTIYF TGTGCCAGCTCACCTTCCGGGACAGGAAACACCATATATTTT few TRBJ1-3 TRBV18 NA
CASSSRTSGMHF TGTGCCAGCAGCTCAAGGACTAGCGGGATGCACTTC NA TRBJ2-5 TRBV7-8 TRBD2
CASSEYGGETQYF TGTGCCAGCAGTGAATATGGGGGGGAGACCCAGTACTTC NA TRBJ2-5 TRBV25-1 NA
CASSESRESYEQYF TGTGCCAGCAGTGAATCGAGAGAGTCCTACGAGCAGTACTTC NA TRBJ2-7 TRBV2 NA
CASSSRGQITDTQYF TGTGCCAGCAGTTCGAGGGGACAGATCACAGATACGCAGTATTTT once TRBJ2-3 TRBV27 TRBD1
CASSSLTGNEQFF TGTGCCAGCAGCTCCCTGACAGGGAATGAGCAGTTCTTC NA TRBJ2-1 TRBV7-9 TRBD1
CASSEGVLGYTF TGTGCCAGCAGTGAGGGTGTCTTAGGCTACACCTTC NA TRBJ1-2 TRBV28 NA
CASSFYRVGYEQYF TGTGCCAGCAGCTTCTACAGGGTAGGCTACGAGCAGTACTTC NA TRBJ2-7 TRBV5-6 NA
CASSLAIPKETQYF TGTGCCAGCAGTCTAGCGATACCAAAAGAGACCCAGTACTTC once TRBJ2-5 TRBV7-2 NA
CASSSPSVGADEQYF TGTGCCAGCAGCTCTCCATCGGTGGGGGCAGACGAGCAGTACTTC medium-sized TRBJ2-7 TRBV7-9 NA
CSVDVAGISYGYTF TGCAGCGTTGACGTTGCAGGTATTAGTTATGGCTACACCTTC NA TRBJ1-2 TRBV29-1 NA
CASSGDRGNANQPQHF TGTGCCAGCAGTGGGGACAGGGGGAATGCCAATCAGCCCCAGCATTTT NA TRBJ1-5 TRBV2 TRBD1
CASSYQPSGPYNEQFF TGTGCCAGCAGTTACCAACCTAGCGGGCCGTACAATGAGCAGTTCTTC NA TRBJ2-1 TRBV6-5 TRBD2